The TCR beta chain described here comes from a study of PD-L1 blockade in urothelial cancer. Study context: Between 0 and 3 prior chemotherapy regimens had been given to patients.

Here immunoSEQ multiplex PCR was the method, and the copy in TCRdb shows in-frame clones only, minus some. The top ten hold 4.5% to 6.5% of the sample, which has under 20,000 clones, 75% to 90% seen once. V was pared by 2 bases and J by 9 bases, with 10 bases of the junction left unmatched. This CDR3 comprises 15 residues. Germline V gene data show CDR1 as GTSNPN and CDR2 as SVGIG (reference sequence). The chain recombines TRBV30 with TRBJ1-5; the match to TRBD1 covers 10 bases. The clonotype originates from a man between 45 and 60 years old with urothelial cancer. The source material was PBMCs, sampled around atezolizumab (anti-PD-L1) treatment. The CDR3 protein is CAWSISGQGTRPQHF. DNA for the CDR3: TGTGCCTGGAGTATATCGGGACAGGGGACTAGGCCCCAGCATTTT. Together with reference TRBV30 and TRBJ1-5, the CDR3 gives the full variable domain: SQTIHQWPATLVQPVGSPLSLECTVEGTSNPNLYWYRQAAGRGLQLLFYSVGIGQISSEVPQNLSASRPQDRQFILSSKKLLLSDSGFYLCAWSISGQGTRPQHFGDGTRLSIL.